These 16 T cell receptor beta chains were sequenced from one sample in a study of cytomegalovirus exposure and HLA in healthy donors. PCR employed 60 Vbeta and 13 Jbeta primers. The data were produced by immunoSEQ multiplex PCR, yet TCRdb's version contains in-frame clones alone and is incomplete. This table holds 110,000 to 150,000 clones, 75% to 80% found once. The sequenced sample consisted of PBMCs. Receptors were obtained from a woman aged 45-60 years in good health and CMV-seronegative.

This chain links TRBV15 with TRBJ2-2; tentative D call: TRBD2 (6 bases). Germline lookup yields CDR1 LNHNV and CDR2 YYDKDF (reference sequence). The CDR3 is made up of 16 amino acids. Trimming stripped 0 bases from V and 5 bases from J, with 13 bases between. CDR3 in DNA: TGTGCCACCAGCAGAGATCGGAGGGTAGAGACCGGGGAGCTGTTTTTT. This sequence encodes CATSRDRRVETGELFF.

The gene calls are TRBV6-6 and TRBJ1-3, with 9 positions matching TRBD1. Germline V CDR1 and CDR2: MNHNY, SVGAGI (reference sequence). V shed 5 bases, J shed 14 bases, and the junction held 13 bases outside the gene matches. The CDR3 has 14 residues. The CDR3 nucleotides are TGTGCCAGCAGTGCCCCCGGGACAGGGTGTCTTGTATATTTT. Residues: CASSAPGTGCLVYF.

The J gene is TRBJ2-7, the V gene TRBV9, with D maybe TRBD1 (6 bases). Trimming shortened V by 4 bases and J by 4 bases, and 9 bases separated the two germline ends. The CDR3 is 12 amino acids. Germline V gives CDR1 SGDLS, CDR2 YYNGEE. DNA for the CDR3: TGTGCCAGCAGCACTACAGGGTACGAGCAGTACTTC. Its translation is CASSTTGYEQYF.

V usage is TRBV5-3 and J usage is TRBJ2-3; possible D gene TRBD1, 6 bases. TRBV5-3 is reported as an ORF; its role is uncertain. CDR3 length: 18 amino acids. Between the trimmed V and J ends, which lost 1 base and 1 base, there was a span of 19 bases. The CDR3 loop reads CARSLWGQGLYGTDTQYF. The CDR3 DNA follows: TGTGCCAGAAGCTTGTGGGGTCAGGGGCTCTATGGCACAGATACGCAGTATTTT.

The J gene is TRBJ1-5, the V gene TRBV11-2; no definite D call. V lost 4 bases to trimming and J lost 0 bases, with 10 bases between them. CDR1 SGHAT and CDR2 FQNNGV come from the germline V gene. CDR3 length: 15 residues. In DNA form, the CDR3 reads TGTGCCAGCAGCTCTCCTCGTAGTAGCAATCAGCCCCAGCATTTT. Protein sequence: CASSSPRSSNQPQHF.

This sequence joins TRBV7-2 and TRBJ1-1; D not certain. CDR1 is SGHTA, CDR2 FQGNSA, per germline. V was pared by 3 bases and J by 9 bases, with 14 bases between. The CDR3 is made up of 13 amino acids. CDR3 loop: CASSFGDTQKAFF. The CDR3 nucleotides read TGTGCCAGCAGCTTTGGCGACACGCAAAAAGCTTTCTTT.

The chain joins TRBV5-1 to TRBJ2-3; 8 positions agree with TRBD1. This CDR3 region has 16 residues. From germline, CDR1 is SGHRS and CDR2 YFSETQ. Trimming at V came to 0 bases and at J to 4 bases, leaving 7 bases not matched to a gene. The CDR3 nucleotides read TGCGCCAGCAGCTTGGGGACAGGGAGTTGGGCAGATACGCAGTATTTT. Amino acids: CASSLGTGSWADTQYF.

CDR3 in amino acids: CASSLGARGPPSGNTIYF. Written as DNA, the CDR3 is TGTGCCAGCAGCTTAGGGGCAAGGGGCCCTCCCTCTGGAAACACCATATATTTT. This rearrangement joins TRBV7-9 to TRBJ1-3; perhaps TRBD1 as D (5 bases). V was pared by 1 base and J by 0 bases, with 16 bases between. The CDR3 covers 18 residues. Germline values: CDR1 SEHNR, CDR2 FQNEAQ (reference sequence).

The chain links TRBV6-4 to TRBJ1-2, with unresolved D. Trimming cost V 2 bases and J 8 bases, with 15 bases left between them. The V gene's germline CDR1 is MRHNA and CDR2 SNTAGT. CDR3 length equals 14 residues. The CDR3 sequence: CASSDPLRSRGYTF. Written as DNA, the CDR3 is TGTGCCAGCAGTGACCCTTTAAGGAGCCGAGGCTACACCTTC.

V and J are TRBV4-2 and TRBJ2-2; TRBD1 matches at 11 bases. Germline CDR1 is LGHNA and CDR2 is YNFKEQ. Unmatched junction bases numbered 12, after V lost 5 bases and J lost 4 bases. The CDR3 is 18 amino acids. The CDR3 bases are TGTGCCAGCAGCACCTGGACAGGGGGCCGGAAGGCCACCGGGGAGCTGTTTTTT. It encodes CASSTWTGGRKATGELFF.

A word on this clone: Within the sample, other DNA sequences also encode this same CDR3. This chain's CDR3 is CASSLAGSYEQYF. The CDR3 bases are TGTGCCAGCAGCTTAGCCGGGTCCTACGAGCAGTACTTC. This rearrangement joins TRBV11-2 to TRBJ2-7, with unresolved D. The germline V gene encodes CDR1 SGHAT and CDR2 FQNNGV. The ends were cut back, 1 base at V and 1 base at J, with 5 bases in the middle. The CDR3 is made up of 13 amino acids.

The rearrangement uses TRBV2 and TRBJ2-5; TRBD2 matches 9 bases. V gave up 3 bases and J gave up 5 bases; unmatched junction bases: 4. Looked up from germline, CDR1 is SNHLY and CDR2 is FYNNEI. The CDR3 sequence is 14 residues long. The CDR3 DNA reads TGTGCCAGCAGTGACGGCGGGGGGGGTGAGACCCAGTACTTC. Translation: CASSDGGGGETQYF.

The rearrangement uses TRBV27 and TRBJ2-7; 8 nucleotides align to TRBD1. The V gene's germline CDR1 is MNHEY and CDR2 SMNVEV (reference sequence). The V and J ends lost 2 bases and 6 bases, in that order; junction bases with no gene match: 6. The CDR3 has 14 residues. The CDR3 bases are TGTGCCAGCAGTTTAAGGGACAGGAGGGGCGAGCAGTACTTC. It codes for CASSLRDRRGEQYF.

In its sample, this clone is medium-sized. CDR3 nucleotides: TGTGCCAGCAGTTGGACATACCAAGAGACCCAGTACTTC. Its protein product is CASSWTYQETQYF. The genes are TRBV6-5 and TRBJ2-5; D perhaps matches TRBD1 (5 bases). CDR1 MNHEY and CDR2 SVGAGI come from the germline V gene. With 4 bases removed from V and 0 bases from J, the gap between germline ends came to 6 bases. The CDR3 consists of 13 residues.

The chain recombines TRBV4-1 with TRBJ1-5; TRBD1 matches 7 bases. Trimming cost V 3 bases and J 3 bases; bases outside gene matches: 11. Germline CDR1 is MGHRA and CDR2 is YSYEKL. The CDR3 is made up of 17 amino acids. CDR3 DNA: TGCGCCAGCAGCCATGCCACAGGGGCGGGCGTCAATCAGCCCCAGCATTTT. Translation gives CASSHATGAGVNQPQHF.

The CDR3, as DNA: TGTGCCAGCAGCGAGGGACAGAACTATGGCTACACCTTC. Translating it yields CASSEGQNYGYTF. This chain joins TRBV11-1 and TRBJ1-2; 7 bases are shared with TRBD1. From germline, CDR1 is SGHAT and CDR2 FQDESV (reference sequence). The CDR3 sequence is 13 residues long. Trimming took 5 bases from V and 2 from J; bases not matched to a gene: 2. The full variable domain, rest sourced from reference TRBV11-1 and TRBJ1-2, is EAEVAQSPRYKITEKSQAVAFWCDPISGHATLYWYRQILGQGPELLVQFQDESVVDDSQLPKDRFSAERLKGVDSTLKIQPAELGDSAMYLCASSEGQNYGYTFGSGTRLTVV.